The sequence of this T cell receptor (beta chain) was determined in a study of identical twins. The sample holds a few counts of this clonotype. Via MiXCR, TCRdb re-called the 5' RACE reads, giving one row per CDR3 protein. This table has fewer than 900,000 distinct CDR3 sequences, 21% appearing once. The same sample was also used in a study of T cells expressing NK-cell markers.

What was sequenced was PBMCs. This sequence was found in a woman younger than 35 in good health.

This CDR3 is CASSPGSNTEAFF. The CDR3 DNA is TGTGCCAGCAGCCCCGGATCTAACACTGAAGCTTTCTTT. The chain joins TRBV6-1 to TRBJ1-1; no firm D call. V lost 6 bases and J lost 2, with 10 bases in between. Per the germline V gene, CDR1 is MNHNS and CDR2 is SASEGT. The CDR3 is made up of 13 amino acids.